The next 19 T cell receptor beta chains were all read from a single sample in a study of OX40 agonist ivuxolimab in advanced cancers. Assay: immunoSEQ multiplex PCR; the TCRdb copy retains only in-frame clones and omits some. The table lists over 80,000 clones, about 87% of them singletons. Sequencing used CD4+ or CD8+ T cells sorted from blood, obtained in a trial of the OX40 agonist ivuxolimab. These receptors originate from an adult with an advanced solid tumor such as melanoma, head and neck, liver or kidney cancer.

The rearrangement joins TRBV7-8 to TRBJ2-7, with TRBD2 identical over 8 bases. With 6 bases clipped from V and 7 bases from J, the junction kept 11 bases outside the gene matches. CDR1 is SGHVS and CDR2 is FQNEAQ in the germline V gene. The CDR3 has 14 amino acids. The CDR3 loop is CASRSGTRLKEQYF. The CDR3 region has the DNA TGTGCCAGCAGATCCGGGACTAGGTTGAAGGAGCAGTACTTC.

V is TRBV30 and J is TRBJ2-7; D uncertain. CDR1 is GTSNPN, CDR2 SVGIG, per germline (reference sequence). Trimming took off 1 base at V and 2 bases at J, with 9 bases between the two ends. The CDR3 consists of 13 residues. CDR3 nucleotides: TGTGCCTGGAGTGGGGCACAGACCTACGAGCAGTACTTC. Translation: CAWSGAQTYEQYF.

The J gene is TRBJ2-7, the V gene TRBV6-4; TRBD2 matches at 15 bases. The length of the CDR3 is 20 residues. V was clipped by 6 bases and J by 0 bases; unmatched bases: 15. Looked up from germline, CDR1 is MRHNA and CDR2 is SNTAGT. The CDR3 here is CASSADWTSGRVLSSYEQYF. CDR3 bases: TGTGCCAGCAGCGCTGATTGGACTAGCGGGAGGGTTCTAAGCTCCTACGAGCAGTACTTC.

This clone came up once. The chain has TRBV7-2 and TRBJ2-7, with 8 bases fitting TRBD2. Germline-derived CDR1 and CDR2 are SGHTA and FQGNSA. V trimming: 1 base; J trimming: 2 bases; junction bases outside the gene matches: 4. The CDR3 loop spans 15 amino acids. The DNA for the CDR3 is TGTGCCAGCAGCTTAGAAAGCGGGGGTCCCTACGAGCAGTACGTC. Translated: CASSLESGGPYEQYV.

The V and J genes are TRBV29-1 and TRBJ2-2, with TRBD1 as a possible D gene (6 bases). V lost 7 bases, J lost 4 bases, and 7 bases lay in between. Germline-derived CDR1 and CDR2 are SQVTM and ANQGSEA. The CDR3 spans 11 residues. The CDR3 nucleotides read TGCAGCGCAGGGGTCACCGGGGAGCTGTTTTTT. Protein product: CSAGVTGELFF.

In its sample, this clone was seen once. The chain employs TRBV11-2 and TRBJ1-1; D gene uncertain. The CDR3 runs to 14 residues. Trimming removed 5 bases from V and 1 base from J, with 11 bases in between. In germline, CDR1 is SGHAT, CDR2 FQNNGV. The DNA of the CDR3 is TGTGCCAGCAGCCCTGGTGGGAGGAACACTGAAGCTTTCTTT. This gives the protein CASSPGGRNTEAFF. Combining the CDR3 with reference TRBV11-2 and TRBJ1-1 gives the whole variable domain EAGVAQSPRYKIIEKRQSVAFWCNPISGHATLYWYQQILGQGPKLLIQFQNNGVVDDSQLPKDRFSAERLKGVDSTLKIQPAKLEDSAVYLCASSPGGRNTEAFFGQGTRLTVV.

This clone showed up just once. The V gene is TRBV7-2, the J gene TRBJ2-2; D is uncertain. The CDR3 runs to 12 residues. Germline-derived CDR1 and CDR2 are SGHTA and FQGNSA. The V end lost 5 bases, the J end lost 7 bases, and 8 bases lay between the germline ends. CDR3 nucleotide sequence: TGTGCCAGCAGCCCACCCGACGGGGAGCTGTTTTTT. This translates into CASSPPDGELFF.

The chain links TRBV27 to TRBJ2-1; unclear D gene. Trimming took off 7 bases at V and 0 bases at J, with 7 bases between the two ends. This CDR3 comprises 13 residues. Germline V gene sequence: CDR1 MNHEY, CDR2 SMNVEV (reference sequence). The DNA of the CDR3 is TGTGCCAGCACAAGGAGCTCCTACAATGAGCAGTTCTTC. This gives the protein CASTRSSYNEQFF.

The CDR3 is CSVGGTGSYEQYF. CDR3 bases: TGCAGCGTTGGGGGGACAGGTTCCTACGAGCAGTACTTC. The J gene is TRBJ2-7, the V gene TRBV29-1, with 8 bases fitting TRBD1. CDR1 and CDR2 (germline): SQVTM, ANQGSEA. This CDR3 spans 13 amino acids. The junction had 3 bases not matched to a gene; V was cut back by 4 bases and J by 1 base.

For the CDR3, the DNA is TGTGCCAGCAGTGAGATGCTAGCGGAGACCGGGGAGCTGTTTTTT. Protein product: CASSEMLAETGELFF. V is TRBV6-1 and J is TRBJ2-2; 7 bases map to TRBD2. V was pared by 3 bases and J by 5 bases, with 6 bases of the junction left unmatched. Germline V lookup: CDR1 MNHNS, CDR2 SASEGT. There are 15 residues in the CDR3.

The J gene is TRBJ2-2, the V gene TRBV6-4; D not resolved. The V gene lost 4 bases and the J gene lost 0 bases, with 6 bases spanning the gap. The CDR3 sequence is 14 residues long. In germline, CDR1 is MRHNA, CDR2 SNTAGT. DNA for the CDR3: TGTGCCAGCAGTGTAGGGTCGAACACCGGGGAGCTGTTTTTT. This encodes CASSVGSNTGELFF.

This chain joins TRBV2 and TRBJ2-7; D uncertain. The CDR3 length is 11 residues. Looked up from germline, CDR1 is SNHLY and CDR2 is FYNNEI. V was cut by 9 bases and J by 6 bases, with 12 bases left in between. The CDR3 loop reads CASTPEFEQYF. CDR3 DNA: TGTGCCAGTACGCCGGAGTTCGAGCAGTACTTC.

The V gene is TRBV5-6, the J gene TRBJ2-4; 12 nucleotides match TRBD2. Looked up from germline, CDR1 is SGHDT and CDR2 is YYEEEE. Losses at the gene ends were 3 bases for V and 0 bases for J; bases not matched to a gene: 7. This CDR3 region has 18 residues. The CDR3 DNA reads TGTGCCAGCAGCTCTACTAGCGGGGGGCACCTAGCCAAAAACATTCAGTACTTC. Encoded protein: CASSSTSGGHLAKNIQYF.

The rearrangement uses TRBV6-5 and TRBJ1-1, with a possible D match to TRBD1 (5 bases). This CDR3 has 14 amino acids. Trimming removed 7 bases at V and 1 base at J, with 13 bases between. CDR1 is MNHEY and CDR2 is SVGAGI in the germline V gene. The CDR3 nucleotides read TGTGCCAGCACCAAAGCGGACACGAACACTGAAGCTTTCTTT. Protein sequence: CASTKADTNTEAFF.

The chain joins TRBV29-1 to TRBJ1-1; D ambiguous. Trimming stripped 3 bases from V and 1 base from J, with 9 bases between. This CDR3 has 13 amino acids. CDR1 and CDR2 (germline): SQVTM, ANQGSEA. This CDR3 reads CSVDHAANTEAFF. In nucleotides, the CDR3 is TGCAGCGTTGATCACGCAGCGAACACTGAAGCTTTCTTT.

The rearrangement uses TRBV7-9 and TRBJ1-4; TRBD1 aligns across 7 bases. Germline CDR1 and CDR2: SEHNR and FQNEAQ (reference sequence). This CDR3 has 16 amino acids. V shed 0 bases and J 6 bases; nucleotides not matched to a gene: 7. CDR3 region: CASSLAKTGRDEKLFF. The CDR3 DNA reads as TGTGCCAGCAGCTTAGCGAAGACAGGGAGGGATGAAAAACTGTTTTTT.

This chain links TRBV6-1 with TRBJ2-7; 9 bases are shared with TRBD2. Germline V gene data show CDR1 as MNHNS and CDR2 as SASEGT. V was pared by 7 bases and J by 3 bases, with 4 bases of the junction left unmatched. This CDR3 spans 13 amino acids. Here the CDR3 reads CASTMTSGYEQYF. CDR3 DNA: TGTGCCAGCACTATGACTAGCGGCTACGAGCAGTACTTC.

The chain employs TRBV19 and TRBJ2-2; D ambiguous. CDR3 size: 14 residues. Germline V gene data show CDR1 as LNHDA and CDR2 as SQIVND (reference sequence). Trimming cost V 10 bases and J 2 bases, with 14 bases left between them. The CDR3 is CATNDKSNTGELFF. The CDR3, as DNA: TGTGCCACAAATGACAAGAGCAACACCGGGGAGCTGTTTTTT.

The chain employs TRBV25-1 and TRBJ1-4, with 7 bases identical to TRBD1. Germline assignment: CDR1 MGHDK and CDR2 SYGVNS. J gave up 7 bases and V 5 bases, and 4 bases lay outside the gene matches. The CDR3 is 13 amino acids. CDR3 nucleotides: TGTGCCAGCAGTCCGGCAGGGGGTGAAAAACTGTTTTTT. The encoded protein is CASSPAGGEKLFF.